The T cell receptor beta chain under discussion was sequenced for a study of cytomegalovirus exposure and HLA in healthy donors. Notes on the study in general: In presence/absence analyses, roughly uniform sequencing depth across donors was assumed. As a later analysis showed, a missense DCLRE1C variant was linked to trimming of TCR beta V- and J-genes. Later on, an analysis showed TCR association rates differing by HLA locus, with DRB1 the most and HLA-C the fewest.

The study ran its PCR with 60 Vbeta and 13 Jbeta primers. This table comes from immunoSEQ multiplex PCR, and its TCRdb copy is limited to in-frame clones, with some not included. This sample carries tens of thousands of clones, with less than 20% going to the ten biggest clones. CDR1 and CDR2 from the germline V gene are MNHEY and SMNVEV (reference sequence). The CDR3 is made up of 14 amino acids. After removal of 7 bases from V and 8 bases from J, the junction contained 10 bases not matched to a gene. Concerning this clone itself: The antigen remains unidentified.

The V call is TRBV27, the J call TRBJ2-1; the match to TRBD2 covers 8 bases. Sequenced: PBMCs. The TCR comes from a man between 45 and 60 years old in good health and CMV-seropositive. The CDR3 DNA follows: TGTGCCAGCAAAAAAGGCGGGAGGTGGGATGAGCAGTTCTTC. Protein product: CASKKGGRWDEQFF.